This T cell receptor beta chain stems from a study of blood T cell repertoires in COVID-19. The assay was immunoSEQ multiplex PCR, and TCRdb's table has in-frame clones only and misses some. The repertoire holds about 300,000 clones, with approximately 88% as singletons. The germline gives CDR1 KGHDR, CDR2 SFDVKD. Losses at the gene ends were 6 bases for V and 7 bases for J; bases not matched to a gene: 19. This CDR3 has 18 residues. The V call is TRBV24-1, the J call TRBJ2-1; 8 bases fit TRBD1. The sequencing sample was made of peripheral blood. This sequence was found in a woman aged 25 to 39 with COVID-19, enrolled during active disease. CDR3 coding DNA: TGTGCCACCAGTTCTCCGCTCTCGACAGGGGCGGTCGGAAATGAGCAGTTCTTC. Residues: CATSSPLSTGAVGNEQFF.